These T cell receptor beta chains were read from a single sample in a study of identical twins. TCRdb reanalysed the 5' RACE reads using MiXCR and keeps one entry per CDR3 protein. The data contain a few hundred thousand distinct CDR3 sequences, about 18% of them singletons. The source material was naive T cells sorted from blood. These receptors all come from a man aged 50 to 59 in good health. CDR3s include the opening cysteine and the closing phenylalanine or tryptophan. The order of the fields is CDR3 DNA, CDR3 protein, J gene, V gene, clone size, D gene. D genes are given only for firm matches. Size is stated for part of the rows, as once, few or many counts, or as a class when the clone is expanded.

DNA: TGTGCCAGCAGCTTAGGCACCGGGACAGGGGGCGCCGATCGGTCCGACACTGAAGCTTTCTTT
CDR3: CASSLGTGTGGADRSDTEAFF
J: TRBJ1-1
V: TRBV11-2
size: many
D: TRBD1

DNA: TGTGCCACCAGTGACTCCGGGACAGGGGGCTATGAGACCCAGTACTTC
CDR3: CATSDSGTGGYETQYF
J: TRBJ2-5
V: TRBV24-1
size: .
D: TRBD1

DNA: TGTGCCAGCAGTTCGTGGGAAGAGCAGTACTTC
CDR3: CASSSWEEQYF
J: TRBJ2-7
V: TRBV28
size: few
D: .

DNA: TGTGCCAGCAGCGTAGAACGTGGCGAGCTGTTTTTT
CDR3: CASSVERGELFF
J: TRBJ2-2
V: TRBV9
size: .
D: .

DNA: TGTGCCAGCAGTCCACGATCGACAGGGGTGGAGACCCAGTACTTC
CDR3: CASSPRSTGVETQYF
J: TRBJ2-5
V: TRBV6-1
size: many
D: TRBD1

DNA: TGTGCCAGCAGTTACCTCTTCGGGACGACGGATCGAGGGGAGCAGTACTTC
CDR3: CASSYLFGTTDRGEQYF
J: TRBJ2-7
V: TRBV6-2/TRBV6-3
size: few
D: .

DNA: TGTGCCAGCAGCCAAGCGGGGGCTAACGGGGCCAACGTCCTGACTTTC
CDR3: CASSQAGANGANVLTF
J: TRBJ2-6
V: TRBV4-2
size: .
D: .

DNA: TGTGCCAGCAGTGACTTCCAGGGTATCGATGAGCAGTTCTTC
CDR3: CASSDFQGIDEQFF
J: TRBJ2-1
V: TRBV25-1
size: many
D: .

DNA: TGTGCCTGGAGGCCACTCGGGACAGGTAAAGTCGAGCAGTACTTC
CDR3: CAWRPLGTGKVEQYF
J: TRBJ2-7
V: TRBV30
size: many
D: TRBD1

DNA: TGTGCCAGCAGGCCCTACACAGATACGCAGTATTTT
CDR3: CASRPYTDTQYF
J: TRBJ2-3
V: TRBV25-1
size: .
D: .

DNA: TGTGCCAGCAGTGAAGCCCCAGGGAACAATGAGCAGTTCTTC
CDR3: CASSEAPGNNEQFF
J: TRBJ2-1
V: TRBV6-1
size: few
D: .

DNA: TGTGCCACCAGCAATATCCGGGGTTCACCCCTCCACTTT
CDR3: CATSNIRGSPLHF
J: TRBJ1-6
V: TRBV15
size: .
D: .

DNA: TGTGCCAGCAGTTTTTCTAACCCCAGCACAGATACGCAGTATTTT
CDR3: CASSFSNPSTDTQYF
J: TRBJ2-3
V: TRBV27
size: .
D: .

DNA: TGCAGTCAAGGAGGGCCCTTTTCATACAATGAGCAGTTCTTC
CDR3: CSQGGPFSYNEQFF
J: TRBJ2-1
V: TRBV20-1
size: .
D: .

DNA: TGTGCCAGCACCCCCGTATGGGGTAGCGGGGGGGCGAACACCGGGGAGCTGTTTTTT
CDR3: CASTPVWGSGGANTGELFF
J: TRBJ2-2
V: TRBV28
size: .
D: TRBD2

DNA: TGTGCCGGGCGATACAGGGAACAGACAAATGGCTACACCTTC
CDR3: CAGRYREQTNGYTF
J: TRBJ1-2
V: TRBV2
size: few
D: .

DNA: TGTGCCTGGGAGGAAAAAAATAAGAACACTGAAGCTTTCTTT
CDR3: CAWEEKNKNTEAFF
J: TRBJ1-1
V: TRBV30
size: many
D: .

DNA: TGTGCCAGCAGCTTAGGACAGGGATACTACGAGCAGTACTTC
CDR3: CASSLGQGYYEQYF
J: TRBJ2-7
V: TRBV5-6
size: many
D: TRBD1

DNA: TGTGCCAGCAGCTTCCGGGTCTTGGTGGATACGCAGTATTTT
CDR3: CASSFRVLVDTQYF
J: TRBJ2-3
V: TRBV11-2
size: .
D: .

DNA: TGTGCCAGCAGCTTAGTTTTAGGTCAGCCCCAGCATTTT
CDR3: CASSLVLGQPQHF
J: TRBJ1-5
V: TRBV7-8
size: once
D: .

DNA: TGCAGTGCTAGCTCGGGAGCCGGGGATACGCAGTATTTT
CDR3: CSASSGAGDTQYF
J: TRBJ2-3
V: TRBV20-1
size: many
D: .

DNA: TGTGCCGGCGGTCTCGCAGATACGCAGTATTTT
CDR3: CAGGLADTQYF
J: TRBJ2-3
V: TRBV10-3
size: .
D: .

DNA: TGTGCCAGCAGCTTCCGGACAGGGGGAAATTCACCCCTCCACTTT
CDR3: CASSFRTGGNSPLHF
J: TRBJ1-6
V: TRBV13
size: .
D: TRBD1

DNA: TGCAGCGTTGAGGGGGGGACAGATTACAATGAGCAGTTCTTC
CDR3: CSVEGGTDYNEQFF
J: TRBJ2-1
V: TRBV29-1
size: few
D: .

DNA: TGCGCCAGCGGAGAACCGGGCCCCCAAGAGACCCAGTACTTC
CDR3: CASGEPGPQETQYF
J: TRBJ2-5
V: TRBV5-1
size: .
D: .

DNA: TGTGCCAGCAGTTACGGGACGTACCCCTACGAGCAGTACTTC
CDR3: CASSYGTYPYEQYF
J: TRBJ2-7
V: TRBV6-2/TRBV6-3
size: many
D: .

DNA: TGTGCCAGCAGAACGGGTATCCGGAGCAATGAGCAGTTCTTC
CDR3: CASRTGIRSNEQFF
J: TRBJ2-1
V: TRBV6-1
size: few
D: .

DNA: TGTGCCAGCAGGCCCCGGGACAGTTACGAGCAGTACTTC
CDR3: CASRPRDSYEQYF
J: TRBJ2-7
V: TRBV6-1
size: .
D: TRBD1

DNA: TGCGCCAGCAGAGCCGGGGTAATCAAGGTTTCACCCCTCCACTTT
CDR3: CASRAGVIKVSPLHF
J: TRBJ1-6
V: TRBV10-1
size: .
D: .

DNA: TGCAGTGCTAGAGTGGGCATTCGTGATTCACCCCTCCACTTT
CDR3: CSARVGIRDSPLHF
J: TRBJ1-6
V: TRBV20-1
size: few
D: .

DNA: TGCAGTGTTAAGGGGGGGCGAGCGGACGAGCAGTACTTC
CDR3: CSVKGGRADEQYF
J: TRBJ2-7
V: TRBV20-1
size: .
D: .

DNA: TGTGCCAGCAGTCCCGGGGAGGGAGGTACGCAGTATTTT
CDR3: CASSPGEGGTQYF
J: TRBJ2-3
V: TRBV6-4
size: few
D: TRBD2

DNA: TGCAGCGTCGAGCGGGGGGCCCAAGAGACCCAGTACTTC
CDR3: CSVERGAQETQYF
J: TRBJ2-5
V: TRBV29-1
size: .
D: TRBD2

DNA: TGTGCCAGCAGCAACGGACAGGGTTGGAACACTGAAGCTTTCTTT
CDR3: CASSNGQGWNTEAFF
J: TRBJ1-1
V: TRBV21-1
size: many
D: .

DNA: TGCAGTGCTAGTTCTAGCGGGGGCACAGATACGCAGTATTTT
CDR3: CSASSSGGTDTQYF
J: TRBJ2-3
V: TRBV20-1
size: few
D: TRBD2

DNA: TGTGCCAGCAGTTCCCGACAGGGACCCGGGGAGCTGTTTTTT
CDR3: CASSSRQGPGELFF
J: TRBJ2-2
V: TRBV28
size: .
D: TRBD1

DNA: TGTGCCAGCAGCCAGGGTAGGGCCTCAGGTGAAAAACTGTTTTTT
CDR3: CASSQGRASGEKLFF
J: TRBJ1-4
V: TRBV4-2
size: .
D: .